The sequence of this T cell receptor beta chain was determined in a study of OX40 agonist ivuxolimab in advanced cancers. Study outcomes and limitations: There were, on average, more expanded clones in CD8+ T cells than in CD4+.

In the case of this clone: The antigen remains unidentified.

The CDR3 runs to 15 residues. V lost 0 bases to trimming and J lost 0 bases, with 9 bases between them. CDR1 and CDR2 (germline): SGHKS, YYEKEE (reference sequence). Here immunoSEQ multiplex PCR was the method, and the copy in TCRdb shows in-frame clones only, minus some. The data contain roughly 63,000 clones, around 89% of them singletons. The sequences come from CD4+ or CD8+ T cells sorted from blood, collected in a trial of the OX40 agonist ivuxolimab. The chain combines TRBV5-5 with TRBJ1-1; D is unresolved. The source of this sequence is an adult with an advanced solid tumor such as melanoma, head and neck, liver or kidney cancer. DNA for the CDR3: TGTGCCAGCAGCTTGGTAGGCGGAATGAACACTGAAGCTTTCTTT. It translates to CASSLVGGMNTEAFF.